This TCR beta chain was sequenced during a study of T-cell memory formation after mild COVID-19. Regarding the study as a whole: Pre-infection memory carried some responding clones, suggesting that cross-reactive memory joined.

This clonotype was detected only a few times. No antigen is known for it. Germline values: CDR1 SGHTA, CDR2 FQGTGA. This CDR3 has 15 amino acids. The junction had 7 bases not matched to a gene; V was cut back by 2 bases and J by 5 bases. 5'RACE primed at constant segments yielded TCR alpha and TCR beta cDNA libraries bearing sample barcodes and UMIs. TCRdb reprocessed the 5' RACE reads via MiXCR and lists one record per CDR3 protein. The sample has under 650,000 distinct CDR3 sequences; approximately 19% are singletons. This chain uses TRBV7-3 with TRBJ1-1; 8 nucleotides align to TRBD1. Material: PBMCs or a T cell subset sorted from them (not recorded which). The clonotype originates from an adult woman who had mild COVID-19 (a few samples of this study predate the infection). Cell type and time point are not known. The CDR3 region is CASSLDGQGGTEAFF. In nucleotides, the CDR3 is TGTGCCAGCAGCTTAGACGGACAGGGAGGTACTGAAGCTTTCTTT.